A single TCR beta chain is shown here with its context. The sample is drawn from a study of T cells in Graves' hyperthyroidism and ophthalmopathy. The CDR3 length is 16 residues. Germline values: CDR1 LGHNA, CDR2 YNFKEQ. V lost 2 bases and J lost 7; bases outside the gene matches: 7. The investigators amplified TCR beta CDR3 regions from RNA transcripts. Initially, a first-round RT-PCR of the TCR CDR3 employed the HTBI primer set. TCRdb re-derived calls from the multiplex PCR reads in MiXCR, one entry per CDR3 protein. The sample has about 590,000 distinct CDR3 sequences; roughly 14% are singletons. The sequencing input was blood. V and J are TRBV4-2 and TRBJ2-2; 10 bases are shared with TRBD1. This TCR derives from a woman in her 30s with Graves' hyperthyroidism. The chain's CDR3 is CASSQRGGQGIGELFF. CDR3 nucleotide sequence: TGTGCCAGCAGCCAAAGGGGGGGACAGGGGATCGGGGAGCTGTTTTTT.